These T cell receptor beta chains were read from a single sample in a study of cytomegalovirus exposure and HLA in healthy donors. Method: immunoSEQ multiplex PCR; TCRdb's copy keeps in-frame clones and lacks some. This repertoire shows roughly 100,000 clones, approximately 64% found once; its top ten account for over 4%. Input material: PBMCs. These TCRs come from a human donor in good health. The CDR3 runs from the conserved cysteine through the conserved F or W.

v_call | cdr3_aa
TRBV7-6 | CASSGWGPQKETQYF
TRBV5-6 | CASSARGGLTGNTIYF
TRBV27 | CASGILIGGEAFF
TRBV25-1 | CASSVQANTEAFF
TRBV2 | CASSAGVSSYEQYF
TRBV4-1 | CASSQGGVNNSPLHF
TRBV5-1 | CASSLANGEALAGKFTDTQYF
TRBV19 | CASRRTGDSGNTIYF
TRBV6-6 | CASRPREPMNTEAFF
TRBV10-3 | CAISEVGAAYEQYF
TRBV29-1 | CSVEVQGETQYF
TRBV25-1 | CASKRASTDTQYF
TRBV4-1 | CASSQEFRNTEAFF
TRBV15 | CATSRLSGGATNTEAFF
TRBV9 | CASSFRRDSDTGELFF
TRBV5-1 | CASSPTGTGDPLYNEQFF
TRBV4-1 | CASSQDSPGLGRGDTQYF
TRBV2 | CASSETGGGYEQYF
TRBV5-1 | CASSPYLDRSTEAFF
TRBV7-8 | CASSLRAASSTGELFF
TRBV7-9 | CATAGLAENEQFF
TRBV6-1 | CASGWIAGGWNEQFF
TRBV6-1 | CASSEVGANYEQYF
TRBV18 | CASSPGGARQPQHF
TRBV2 | CASSPAGSTSYEQYF
TRBV18 | CASSGQSYEQYF
TRBV9 | CASSVPGGGLAMDEQFF
TRBV6-1 | CASGGQGATGELFF